The present T cell receptor (beta chain) was sequenced within a study of blood T cell repertoires in COVID-19. The study assigned cohorts using participant-reported clinical history. Profiled with immunoSEQ multiplex PCR; TCRdb holds only in-frame clones, not every one. The table shows about 220,000 clones, with 70% to 90% occurring only once. The CDR3 sequence is 13 residues long. The V and J ends lost 2 bases and 5 bases respectively, with 9 bases between them. V usage is TRBV12-3 or TRBV12-4 and J usage is TRBJ1-2; TRBD1 might be the D (5 bases). Sequencing was done on a sample of PBMCs or T cells enriched from blood (not recorded which). This receptor was taken from a woman in her thirties or forties with acute COVID-19. The CDR3 DNA follows: TGTGCCAGCAGTTTAAGGGCAGGGTATGGCTACACCTTC. Its translation: CASSLRAGYGYTF.